This T cell receptor beta chain originates from a study of cytomegalovirus exposure and HLA in healthy donors. Points from the study as a whole: A few CMV-associated chains proved CMV antigen-specific in vitro. The sole available immune exposure information was CMV serostatus.

CDR1 is SGHVS and CDR2 is FQNEAQ in the germline V gene. V lost 5 bases to trimming and J lost 0 bases, with 15 bases between them. This CDR3 is built from 16 residues. Of note for this clone: Its antigen is not identified.

Despite likely unrecorded immune exposures, the donors were nominally healthy at the time of sampling. PCR employed 60 Vbeta and 13 Jbeta primers. The table came from immunoSEQ multiplex PCR; TCRdb's copy has only in-frame clones and leaves some out. The sample holds just over 150,000 clones, approximately 82% seen once. The chain has TRBV7-8 and TRBJ2-3; the D gene is possibly TRBD1 (7 bases). This TCR came from a woman between 50 and 59 years old in good health and CMV-seropositive. Sequenced input: PBMCs. CDR3 DNA: TGTGCCAGCAGCGCCCGACAGGGACTTAGCACAGATACGCAGTATTTT. It translates to CASSARQGLSTDTQYF.